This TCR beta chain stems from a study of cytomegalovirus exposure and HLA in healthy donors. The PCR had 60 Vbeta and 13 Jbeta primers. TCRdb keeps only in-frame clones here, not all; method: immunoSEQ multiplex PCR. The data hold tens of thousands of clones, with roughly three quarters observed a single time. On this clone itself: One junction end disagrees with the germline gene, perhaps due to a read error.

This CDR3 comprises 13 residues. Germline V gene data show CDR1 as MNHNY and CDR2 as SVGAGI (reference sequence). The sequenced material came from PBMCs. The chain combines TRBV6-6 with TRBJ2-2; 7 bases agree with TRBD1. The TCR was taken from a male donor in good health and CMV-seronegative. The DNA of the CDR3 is TGTGCCAGCTCAAGGGACAGCACCGGAGAGCTGTTTTTT. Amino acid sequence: CASSRDSTGELFF.